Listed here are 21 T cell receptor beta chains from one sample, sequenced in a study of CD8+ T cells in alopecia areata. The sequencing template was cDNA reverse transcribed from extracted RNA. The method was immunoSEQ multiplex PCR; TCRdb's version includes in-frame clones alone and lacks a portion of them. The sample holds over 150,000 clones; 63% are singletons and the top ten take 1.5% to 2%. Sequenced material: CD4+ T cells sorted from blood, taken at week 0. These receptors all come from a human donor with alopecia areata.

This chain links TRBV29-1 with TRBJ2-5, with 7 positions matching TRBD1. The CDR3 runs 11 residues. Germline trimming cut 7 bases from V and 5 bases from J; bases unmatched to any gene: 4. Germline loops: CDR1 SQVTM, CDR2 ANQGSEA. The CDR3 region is CSARDSETQYF. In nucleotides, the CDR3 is TGCAGCGCCCGGGACAGCGAGACCCAGTACTTC.

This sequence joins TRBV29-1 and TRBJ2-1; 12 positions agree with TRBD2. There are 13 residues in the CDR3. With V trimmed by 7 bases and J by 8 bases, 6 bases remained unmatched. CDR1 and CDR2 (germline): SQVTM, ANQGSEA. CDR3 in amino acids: CSATSGGRDEQFF. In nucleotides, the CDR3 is TGCAGCGCGACTAGCGGGGGTAGGGATGAGCAGTTCTTC.

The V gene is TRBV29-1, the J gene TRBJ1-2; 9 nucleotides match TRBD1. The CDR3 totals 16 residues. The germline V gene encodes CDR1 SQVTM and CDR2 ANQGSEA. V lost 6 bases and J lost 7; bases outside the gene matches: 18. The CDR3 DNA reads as TGCAGCGTCCAAATGATCCCCGGGACAGGGAAAAGTGGCTACACCTTC. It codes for CSVQMIPGTGKSGYTF.

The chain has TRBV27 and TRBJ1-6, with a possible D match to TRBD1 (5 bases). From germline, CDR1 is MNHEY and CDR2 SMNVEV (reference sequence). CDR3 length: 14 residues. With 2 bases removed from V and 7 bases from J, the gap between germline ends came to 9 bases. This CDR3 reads CASSLKGLNSPLHF. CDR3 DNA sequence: TGTGCCAGCAGTTTAAAGGGGTTAAATTCACCCCTCCACTTT.

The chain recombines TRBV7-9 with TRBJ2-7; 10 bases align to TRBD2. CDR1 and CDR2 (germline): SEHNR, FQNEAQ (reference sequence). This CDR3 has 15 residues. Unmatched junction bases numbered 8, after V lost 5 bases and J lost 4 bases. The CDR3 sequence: CASSLLTSGDYEQYF. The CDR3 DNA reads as TGTGCCAGCAGCCTCCTCACTAGCGGGGATTACGAGCAGTACTTC.

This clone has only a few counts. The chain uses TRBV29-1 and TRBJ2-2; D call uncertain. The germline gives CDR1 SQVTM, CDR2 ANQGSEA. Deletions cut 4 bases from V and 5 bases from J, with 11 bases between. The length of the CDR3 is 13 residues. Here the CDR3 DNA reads TGCAGCGTTGTAGGCGTCGGAACCGGGGAGCTGTTTTTT. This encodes CSVVGVGTGELFF.

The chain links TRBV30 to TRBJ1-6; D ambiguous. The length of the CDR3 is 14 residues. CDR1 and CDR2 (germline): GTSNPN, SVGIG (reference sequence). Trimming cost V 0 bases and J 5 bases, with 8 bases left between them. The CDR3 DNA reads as TGTGCCTGGAGTGTACCGGCCGATAATTCACCCCTCCACTTT. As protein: CAWSVPADNSPLHF.

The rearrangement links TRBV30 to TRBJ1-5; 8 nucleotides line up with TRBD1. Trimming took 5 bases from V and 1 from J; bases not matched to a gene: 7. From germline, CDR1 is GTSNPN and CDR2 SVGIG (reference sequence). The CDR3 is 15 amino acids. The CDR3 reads CAWSGGQASNQPQHF. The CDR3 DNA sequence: TGTGCCTGGTCAGGGGGACAGGCGAGCAATCAGCCCCAGCATTTT. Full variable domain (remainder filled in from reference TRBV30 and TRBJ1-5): SQTIHQWPATLVQPVGSPLSLECTVEGTSNPNLYWYRQAAGRGLQLLFYSVGIGQISSEVPQNLSASRPQDRQFILSSKKLLLSDSGFYLCAWSGGQASNQPQHFGDGTRLSIL.

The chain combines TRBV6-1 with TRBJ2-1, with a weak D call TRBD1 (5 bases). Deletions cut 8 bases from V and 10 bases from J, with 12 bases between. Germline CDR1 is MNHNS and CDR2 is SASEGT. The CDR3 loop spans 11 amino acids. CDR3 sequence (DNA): TGTGCCAGCGGCAGTAGGGGCGAGCAGTTCTTC. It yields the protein CASGSRGEQFF.

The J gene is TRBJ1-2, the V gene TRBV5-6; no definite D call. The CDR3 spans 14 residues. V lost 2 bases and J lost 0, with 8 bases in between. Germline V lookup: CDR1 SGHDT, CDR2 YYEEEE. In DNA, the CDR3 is TGTGCCAGCAGCTTCCCGGGGTCTAACTATGGCTACACCTTC. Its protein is CASSFPGSNYGYTF.

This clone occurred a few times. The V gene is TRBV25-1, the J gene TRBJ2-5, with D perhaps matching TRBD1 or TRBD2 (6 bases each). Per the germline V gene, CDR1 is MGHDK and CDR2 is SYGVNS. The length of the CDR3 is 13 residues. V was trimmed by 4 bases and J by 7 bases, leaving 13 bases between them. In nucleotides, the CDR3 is TGTGCCAGCAGTGTTCAACAGGGAGGGACCCAGTACTTC. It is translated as CASSVQQGGTQYF.

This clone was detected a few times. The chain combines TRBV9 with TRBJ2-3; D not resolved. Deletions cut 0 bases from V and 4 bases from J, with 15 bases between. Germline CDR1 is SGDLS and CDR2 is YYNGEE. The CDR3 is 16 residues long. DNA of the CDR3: TGTGCCAGCAGCGTAGGACACCGAAGTATATCAGATACGCAGTATTTT. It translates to CASSVGHRSISDTQYF.

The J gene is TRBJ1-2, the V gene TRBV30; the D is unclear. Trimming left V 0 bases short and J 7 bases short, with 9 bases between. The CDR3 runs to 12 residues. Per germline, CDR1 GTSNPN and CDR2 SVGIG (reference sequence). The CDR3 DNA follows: TGTGCCTGGAGTGTTAAGAGAGGTGGCTACACCTTC. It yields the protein CAWSVKRGGYTF. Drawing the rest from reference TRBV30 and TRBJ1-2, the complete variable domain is SQTIHQWPATLVQPVGSPLSLECTVEGTSNPNLYWYRQAAGRGLQLLFYSVGIGQISSEVPQNLSASRPQDRQFILSSKKLLLSDSGFYLCAWSVKRGGYTFGSGTRLTVV.

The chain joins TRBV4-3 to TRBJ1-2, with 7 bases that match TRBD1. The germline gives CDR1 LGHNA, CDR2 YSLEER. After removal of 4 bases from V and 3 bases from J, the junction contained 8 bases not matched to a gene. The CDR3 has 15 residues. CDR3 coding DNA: TGCGCCAGCAGCCGGGAAGACAGGGCGGACTATGGCTACACCTTC. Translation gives CASSREDRADYGYTF.

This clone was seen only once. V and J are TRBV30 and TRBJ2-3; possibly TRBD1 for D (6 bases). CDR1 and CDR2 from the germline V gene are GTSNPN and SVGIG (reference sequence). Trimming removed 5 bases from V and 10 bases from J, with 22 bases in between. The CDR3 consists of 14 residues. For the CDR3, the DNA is TGTGCCTGGGGCCCAACCTTAGGGGGAAAAGCGCAGTATTTT. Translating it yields CAWGPTLGGKAQYF.

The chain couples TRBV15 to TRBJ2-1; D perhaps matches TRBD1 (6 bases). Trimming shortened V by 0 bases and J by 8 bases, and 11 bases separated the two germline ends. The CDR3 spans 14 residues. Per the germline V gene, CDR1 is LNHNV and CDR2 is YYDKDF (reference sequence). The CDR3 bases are TGTGCCACCAGCAGAGATACCAGGGGCGATGAGCAGTTCTTC. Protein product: CATSRDTRGDEQFF.

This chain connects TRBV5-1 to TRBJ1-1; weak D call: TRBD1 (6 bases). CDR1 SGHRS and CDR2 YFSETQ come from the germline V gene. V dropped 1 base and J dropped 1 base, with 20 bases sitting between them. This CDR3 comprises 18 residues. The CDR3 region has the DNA TGCGCCAGCAGCTTGCTTCTGGGGGCACAAGTCCAGAACACTGAAGCTTTCTTT. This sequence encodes CASSLLLGAQVQNTEAFF.

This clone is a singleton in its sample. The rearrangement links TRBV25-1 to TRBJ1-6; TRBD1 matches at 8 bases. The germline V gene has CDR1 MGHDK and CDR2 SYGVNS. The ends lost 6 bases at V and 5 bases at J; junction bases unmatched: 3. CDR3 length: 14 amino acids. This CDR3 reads CASRGTGDNSPLHF. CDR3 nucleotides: TGTGCCAGCAGAGGGACAGGCGATAATTCACCCCTCCACTTT.

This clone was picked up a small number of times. CDR3 in DNA: TGCGCCAGCAGCTTACTCCGATTCTCTAATAATGAGCAGTTCTTC. It codes for CASSLLRFSNNEQFF. The chain links TRBV5-1 to TRBJ2-1; D is undetermined. The CDR3 covers 15 residues. V was trimmed by 2 bases and J by 7 bases, leaving 16 bases between them. In germline, CDR1 is SGHRS, CDR2 YFSETQ. The whole variable domain, filled in from reference TRBV5-1 and TRBJ2-1, reads KAGVTQTPRYLIKTRGQQVTLSCSPISGHRSVSWYQQTPGQGLQFLFEYFSETQRNKGNFPGRFSGRQFSNSRSEMNVSTLELGDSALYLCASSLLRFSNNEQFFGPGTRLTVL.

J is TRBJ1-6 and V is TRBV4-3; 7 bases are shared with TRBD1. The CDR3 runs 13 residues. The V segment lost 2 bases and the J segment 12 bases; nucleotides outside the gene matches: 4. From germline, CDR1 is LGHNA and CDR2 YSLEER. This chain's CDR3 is CASSQNRGEPLHF. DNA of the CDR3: TGCGCCAGCAGCCAAAACAGGGGTGAACCCCTCCACTTT.

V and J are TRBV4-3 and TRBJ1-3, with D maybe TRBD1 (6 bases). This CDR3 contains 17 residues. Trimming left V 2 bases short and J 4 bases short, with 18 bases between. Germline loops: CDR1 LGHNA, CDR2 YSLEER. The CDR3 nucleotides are TGCGCCAGCAGCCAATCAGTCACCCGACAGGCGGGAAACACCATATATTTT. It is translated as CASSQSVTRQAGNTIYF.